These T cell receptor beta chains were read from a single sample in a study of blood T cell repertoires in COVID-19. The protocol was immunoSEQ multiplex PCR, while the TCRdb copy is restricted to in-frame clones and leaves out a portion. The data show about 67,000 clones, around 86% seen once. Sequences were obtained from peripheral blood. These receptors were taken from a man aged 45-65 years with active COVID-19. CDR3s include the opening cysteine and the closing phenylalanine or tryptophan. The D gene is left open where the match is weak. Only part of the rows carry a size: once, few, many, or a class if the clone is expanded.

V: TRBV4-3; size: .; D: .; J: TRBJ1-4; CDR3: CASSHVLSANEKLFF; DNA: TGCGCCAGCAGCCACGTCCTGTCAGCTAATGAAAAACTGTTTTTT
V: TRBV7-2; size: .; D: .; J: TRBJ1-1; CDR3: CASSTPVNTEAFF; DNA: TGTGCCAGCAGTACACCAGTGAACACTGAAGCTTTCTTT
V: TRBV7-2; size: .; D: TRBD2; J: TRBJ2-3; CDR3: CASSSETSADTQYF; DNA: TGTGCCAGCAGCTCAGAGACTAGCGCAGATACGCAGTATTTT
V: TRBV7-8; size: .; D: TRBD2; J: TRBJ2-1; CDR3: CASSLGISGREYNEQFF; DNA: TGTGCCAGCAGCTTAGGTATTAGCGGGAGGGAATACAATGAGCAGTTCTTC
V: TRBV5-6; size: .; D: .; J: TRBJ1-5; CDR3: CASSWGTGTPQHF; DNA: TGTGCCAGCAGCTGGGGAACCGGGACTCCCCAGCATTTT
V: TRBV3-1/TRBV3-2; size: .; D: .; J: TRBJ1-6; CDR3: CASSQDLRSSYNSPLHF; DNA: TGTGCCAGCAGCCAAGATTTGCGGAGCTCCTATAATTCACCCCTCCACTTT
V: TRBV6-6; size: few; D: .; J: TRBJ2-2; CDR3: CASSPRIERSFTGELFF; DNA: TGTGCCAGCAGTCCACGGATTGAGCGGAGCTTCACCGGGGAGCTGTTTTTT
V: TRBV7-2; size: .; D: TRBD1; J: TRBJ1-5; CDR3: CASSWTGNQPQHF; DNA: TGTGCCAGCAGCTGGACAGGTAATCAGCCCCAGCATTTT
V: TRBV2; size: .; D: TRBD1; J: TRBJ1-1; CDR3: CASRLQGHGTEAFF; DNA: TGTGCCAGCAGATTACAGGGGCATGGCACTGAAGCTTTCTTT
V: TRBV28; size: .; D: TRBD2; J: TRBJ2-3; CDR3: CASSSPPGLAGALADTQYF; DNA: TGTGCCAGCAGTTCCCCCCCCGGACTAGCGGGAGCCTTAGCAGATACGCAGTATTTT
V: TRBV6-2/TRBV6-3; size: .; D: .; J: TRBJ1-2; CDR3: CASSYSVRGARARGYTF; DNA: TGTGCCAGCAGTTACTCGGTACGGGGGGCGCGAGCTCGCGGCTACACCTTC
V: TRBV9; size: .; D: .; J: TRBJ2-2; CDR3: CASSVNGRANTGELFF; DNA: TGTGCCAGCAGCGTAAACGGCAGGGCGAACACCGGGGAGCTGTTTTTT
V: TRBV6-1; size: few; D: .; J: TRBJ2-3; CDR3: CASSEALRGRGGTDTQYF; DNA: TGTGCCAGCAGTGAAGCGCTTCGGGGCAGGGGTGGTACAGATACGCAGTATTTT
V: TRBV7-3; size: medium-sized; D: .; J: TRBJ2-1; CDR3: CASSPKLGGEQFF; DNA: TGTGCCAGCAGCCCAAAACTAGGTGGTGAGCAGTTCTTC
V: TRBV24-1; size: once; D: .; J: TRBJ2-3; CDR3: CATSDPGGPGAPDTQYF; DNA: TGTGCCACCAGTGATCCTGGAGGGCCTGGGGCCCCAGATACGCAGTATTTT
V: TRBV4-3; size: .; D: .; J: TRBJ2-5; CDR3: CASSQDLLAQETQYF; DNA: TGCGCCAGCAGCCAAGATCTGCTCGCGCAAGAGACCCAGTACTTC
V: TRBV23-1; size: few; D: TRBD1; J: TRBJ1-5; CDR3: CASSPQGTGNQPQHF; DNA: TGCGCCAGCAGTCCCCAAGGGACAGGGAATCAGCCCCAGCATTTT
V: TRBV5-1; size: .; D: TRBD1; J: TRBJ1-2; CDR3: CASSTGQGGWEYGYTF; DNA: TGCGCCAGCAGCACGGGACAGGGCGGATGGGAGTATGGCTACACCTTC
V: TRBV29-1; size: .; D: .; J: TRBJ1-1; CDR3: CSHKLENRAYAFF; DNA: TGCAGCCATAAATTGGAGAACAGGGCTTACGCTTTCTTT
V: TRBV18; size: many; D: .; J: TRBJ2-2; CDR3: CASSPPSLAGAAGELFF; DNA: TGTGCCAGCTCACCACCTTCCCTGGCAGGGGCGGCCGGGGAGCTGTTTTTT
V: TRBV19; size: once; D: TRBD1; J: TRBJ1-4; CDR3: CASVGQGLAEKLFF; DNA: TGTGCCAGCGTCGGACAGGGTTTGGCTGAAAAACTGTTTTTT
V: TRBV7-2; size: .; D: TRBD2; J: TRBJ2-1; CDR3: CASSSLRTSGQGLPQFF; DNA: TGTGCCAGCAGCTCGCTTAGGACTAGCGGCCAGGGCCTCCCCCAGTTCTTC
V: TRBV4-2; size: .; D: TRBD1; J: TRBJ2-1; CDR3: CASSQGPGQGNNEQFF; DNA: TGTGCCAGCAGCCAAGGGCCGGGACAGGGAAACAATGAGCAGTTCTTC
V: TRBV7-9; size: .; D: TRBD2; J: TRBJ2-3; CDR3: CASSLVAGGPATQYF; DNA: TGTGCCAGCAGCTTAGTAGCGGGAGGGCCGGCTACGCAGTATTTT
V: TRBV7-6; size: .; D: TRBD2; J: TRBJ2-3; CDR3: CASSRGLVGDRSDTQYF; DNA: TGTGCCAGCAGCCGGGGACTAGTGGGGGACCGCTCAGATACGCAGTATTTT
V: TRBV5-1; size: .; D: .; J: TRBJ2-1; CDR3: CASSGRRNNEQFF; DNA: TGCGCCAGCAGCGGGAGGCGGAACAATGAGCAGTTCTTC
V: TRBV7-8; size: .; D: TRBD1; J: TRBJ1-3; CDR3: CASSLQGQGGNTIYF; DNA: TGTGCCAGCAGCCTCCAGGGACAGGGTGGAAACACCATATATTTT
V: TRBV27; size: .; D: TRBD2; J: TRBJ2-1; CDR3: CASTSRGRLAGSWANEQFF; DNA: TGTGCCAGCACCTCACGCGGGCGGCTAGCGGGGAGTTGGGCTAATGAGCAGTTCTTC
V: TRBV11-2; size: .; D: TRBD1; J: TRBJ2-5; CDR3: CASSFDRGRETQYF; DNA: TGTGCCAGCAGCTTCGACAGGGGACGAGAGACCCAGTACTTC
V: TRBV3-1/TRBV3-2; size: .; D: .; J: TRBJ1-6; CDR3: CASKTAAYNSPLHF; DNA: TGTGCCAGCAAAACAGCGGCCTATAATTCACCCCTCCACTTT
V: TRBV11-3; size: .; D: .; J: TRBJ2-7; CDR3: CASSSDYYEQYF; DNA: TGTGCCAGCAGCTCTGACTACTACGAGCAGTACTTC
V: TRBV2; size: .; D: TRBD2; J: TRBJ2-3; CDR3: CASRAGTRTRGTDTQYF; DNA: TGTGCCAGCAGGGCGGGTACCCGGACTAGAGGTACAGATACGCAGTATTTT
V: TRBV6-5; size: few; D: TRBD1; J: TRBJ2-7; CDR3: CASKMTGDSYEQYF; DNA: TGTGCCAGCAAGATGACAGGGGATTCCTACGAGCAGTACTTC
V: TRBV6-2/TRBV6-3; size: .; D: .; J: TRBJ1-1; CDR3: CASSYKLENTEAFF; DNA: TGTGCCAGCAGTTACAAGTTAGAGAACACTGAAGCTTTCTTT
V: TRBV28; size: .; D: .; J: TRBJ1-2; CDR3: CASSRQGTTNYGYTF; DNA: TGTGCCAGCAGTAGGCAGGGGACAACTAACTATGGCTACACCTTC
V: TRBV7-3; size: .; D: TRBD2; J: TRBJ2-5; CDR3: CASSLLAGGVETQYF; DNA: TGTGCCAGCAGCTTGCTAGCGGGAGGTGTTGAGACCCAGTACTTC
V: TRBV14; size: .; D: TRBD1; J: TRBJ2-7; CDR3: CASGPVDRAFYEQYF; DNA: TGTGCCAGCGGGCCGGTGGACAGGGCCTTCTACGAGCAGTACTTC